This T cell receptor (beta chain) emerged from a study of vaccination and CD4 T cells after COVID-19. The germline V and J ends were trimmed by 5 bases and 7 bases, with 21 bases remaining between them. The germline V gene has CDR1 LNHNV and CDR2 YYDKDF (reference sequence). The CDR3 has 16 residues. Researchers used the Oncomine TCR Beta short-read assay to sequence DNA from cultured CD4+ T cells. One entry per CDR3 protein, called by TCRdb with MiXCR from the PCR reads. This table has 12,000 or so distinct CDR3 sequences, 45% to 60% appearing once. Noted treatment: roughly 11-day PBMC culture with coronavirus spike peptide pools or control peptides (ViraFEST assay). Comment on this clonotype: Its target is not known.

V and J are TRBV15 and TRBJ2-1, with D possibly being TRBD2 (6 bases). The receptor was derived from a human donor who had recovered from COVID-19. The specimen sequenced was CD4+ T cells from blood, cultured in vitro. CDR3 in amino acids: CATSGPATGEANEQFF. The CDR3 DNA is TGTGCCACCAGCGGCCCGGCGACCGGGGAGGCGAATGAGCAGTTCTTC.